The 12 T cell receptor beta chains below come from one sample, sequenced in a study of Ad26.COV2.S vaccination and SARS-CoV-2 variants. Described treatment: some 20 received Ad26.COV2.S at low or high dose, single or two shots; a few received placebo; per-sample allocation not given. It was on day 63 after the first vaccine or placebo injection that samples were taken. Using immunoSEQ multiplex PCR, the repertoire was profiled, and TCRdb retains in-frame clones only, with some absent. The table lists hundreds of thousands of clones, about 83% of them singletons. This sample comprised peripheral blood, obtained in a trial of Ad26.COV2.S vaccine versus placebo. These TCRs come from a person aged 18-60 years who received the Ad26.COV2.S COVID-19 vaccine or a placebo.

This sequence joins TRBV7-3 and TRBJ1-1, with D perhaps TRBD1 (6 bases). Germline CDR1 and CDR2: SGHTA and FQGTGA. This CDR3 has 15 residues. Trimming removed 5 bases from V and 1 base from J, with 14 bases in between. The DNA for the CDR3 is TGTGCCAGCAGCCCTAACCTGGGACAGAACACTGAAGCTTTCTTT. As protein: CASSPNLGQNTEAFF.

This chain joins TRBV7-9 and TRBJ1-2; D gene unclear. The CDR3 has 14 amino acids. CDR1 SEHNR and CDR2 FQNEAQ come from the germline V gene (reference sequence). V was pared by 1 base and J by 6 bases, with 12 bases between. CDR3 bases: TGTGCCAGCAGCTTAGGCGCCAGGTGGGATGGCTACACCTTC. Its translation is CASSLGARWDGYTF.

This chain uses TRBV5-1 with TRBJ1-5; D is perhaps TRBD1 (5 bases). Germline CDR1 and CDR2: SGHRS and YFSETQ. The CDR3 is 13 residues long. The germline V and J ends were trimmed by 4 bases and 6 bases, with 11 bases remaining between them. DNA for the CDR3: TGCGCCAGCAGCCCTACAGGTCCTCAGCCCCAGCATTTT. It specifies CASSPTGPQPQHF.

This rearrangement joins TRBV5-1 to TRBJ1-1; no definite D call. The ends were cut back, 4 bases at V and 0 bases at J, with 16 bases in the middle. Per germline, CDR1 SGHRS and CDR2 YFSETQ. This CDR3 has 16 residues. The CDR3 is CASSPLWELVNTEAFF. CDR3 in DNA: TGCGCCAGCAGCCCGCTCTGGGAGCTGGTGAACACTGAAGCTTTCTTT.

In its sample, this clone was seen once. The chain couples TRBV5-8 to TRBJ1-1, with 7 bases that match TRBD1. V was clipped by 4 bases and J by 11 bases; unmatched bases: 5. The CDR3 extends over 11 amino acids. Per the germline V gene, CDR1 is SGHTS and CDR2 is YDEGEE. The CDR3 nucleotides read TGTGCCAGCAGCATACAGGGGAAGGCTTTCTTT. Protein: CASSIQGKAFF.

The V gene is TRBV24-1, the J gene TRBJ2-1, with D tentatively TRBD2 (6 bases). The CDR3 contains 16 residues. Trimming left V 5 bases short and J 9 bases short, with 22 bases between. Germline values: CDR1 KGHDR, CDR2 SFDVKD. Here the CDR3 reads CATSGFRDPGGAEQFF. The CDR3, as DNA: TGTGCCACCAGTGGCTTCCGGGACCCCGGGGGAGCTGAGCAGTTCTTC.

The gene calls are TRBV12-3 or TRBV12-4 and TRBJ1-1; D gene unclear. The CDR3 is 11 residues long. Trimming took 3 bases from V and 4 from J, leaving 3 bases between them. In nucleotides, the CDR3 is TGTGCCAGCAGTTTGACCACTGAAGCTTTCTTT. This codes for CASSLTTEAFF.

Turning to this clone: Other DNA sequences in the same sample also yield this CDR3. The chain links TRBV4-1 to TRBJ2-3; D is unresolved. Per the germline V gene, CDR1 is MGHRA and CDR2 is YSYEKL. Trimming removed 1 base from V and 1 base from J, with 6 bases in between. This CDR3 is 14 amino acids long. The CDR3 loop reads CASSQVGRTDTQYF. The DNA of the CDR3 is TGCGCCAGCAGCCAAGTAGGGCGCACAGATACGCAGTATTTT.

The chain joins TRBV7-9 to TRBJ2-7; D gene unclear. Deletions cut 4 bases from V and 0 bases from J, with 10 bases between. In germline, CDR1 is SEHNR, CDR2 FQNEAQ (reference sequence). This CDR3 has 14 residues. Here the CDR3 reads CASSWARPSYEQYF. CDR3 nucleotide sequence: TGTGCCAGCAGCTGGGCTAGGCCCTCCTACGAGCAGTACTTC.

This clone was detected only a few times. J is TRBJ1-2 and V is TRBV30, with D hard to call. The V end was cut by 4 bases, the J end by 5 bases, with 8 bases between. CDR3 length: 11 amino acids. Germline V gene sequence: CDR1 GTSNPN, CDR2 SVGIG (reference sequence). The CDR3 nucleotides are TGTGCCTGGACCTCAGGATATGGCTACACCTTC. This gives the protein CAWTSGYGYTF.

This sequence joins TRBV24-1 and TRBJ2-1; unclear D gene. Germline V gives CDR1 KGHDR, CDR2 SFDVKD. V was clipped by 2 bases and J by 9 bases, with 13 bases between them. The CDR3 is made up of 14 amino acids. CDR3 sequence: CATSDYLLSGEQFF. The CDR3 DNA reads as TGTGCCACCAGTGATTATCTCCTCTCCGGTGAGCAGTTCTTC.

This clone is classed as medium-sized (0.01 to 0.1%). This CDR3 is CASSIGTGPFYEQYF. The CDR3 DNA follows: TGTGCCAGTAGTATAGGGACAGGACCCTTCTACGAGCAGTACTTC. The rearrangement uses TRBV19 and TRBJ2-7; TRBD1 matches 7 bases. This CDR3 spans 15 amino acids. J was trimmed by 3 bases and V by 1 base; bases with no gene match: 6. The germline V gene encodes CDR1 LNHDA and CDR2 SQIVND (reference sequence).